The subject of this entry is one TCR beta chain. This clone has a single count. The specificity of this receptor is unknown. Base qualities were left out, and no much larger clone turns up one base away. This specimen comes from a study of T cell changes during pregnancy in multiple sclerosis (dated by TCRdb to about 2019). With regard to the full study: The study examined how the T cell repertoire changed over the course of pregnancy in women with multiple sclerosis.

The library came from the immunoSEQ multiplex PCR assay. TCRdb carries this immuneACCESS record with in-frame sequences only. Its versions omit some clonotypes, under half of them owing to an unresolved V gene in the studies checked, with the rest unexplained. The sample table shows about 87,000 clones, and about 93% are seen once. The ten largest clones add up to 1.2% to 1.5% of the sample. CDR3 length: 13 amino acids, cysteine to phenylalanine. Of the read, only the CDR3 DNA is kept; its 39 bases are in frame from base 1. This clonotype was sampled from a female donor in good health, enrolled as a control in a pregnancy study. In this chain, TRBV21-1 is recombined with TRBJ1-1; TRBD1 is the table's D call and was not checked against the DNA. TRBV21-1 is flagged as a pseudogene. Source: peripheral blood, taken in the third trimester of pregnancy. The DNA sequence is given as TGTGCCAGCAGAAACGACAATCTGACTGAAGCTTTCTTT. Translation gives CASRNDNLTEAFF.